This T cell receptor beta chain was sequenced during a study of response to subunit inactivated influenza vaccine. Study-wide findings and caveats: Only a handful of new T cells, the authors suggested, are recruited with each seasonal influenza vaccination.

This CDR3 is 14 amino acids long. J was trimmed by 0 bases and V by 5 bases; bases with no gene match: 3. CDR1 and CDR2 from the germline V gene are SGHTA and FQGTGA. Details on this clonotype: What it recognizes is unknown.

TCRdb re-analysed the RT-PCR reads in MiXCR, keeping a single row per CDR3 protein. The sample includes about 650,000 distinct CDR3 sequences, 14% of them seen just once. The genes are TRBV7-3 and TRBJ2-5; TRBD1 matches 7 bases. The receptor was derived from a man aged 50 to 59 who received an inactivated influenza vaccine. The sample was PBMCs from blood, taken less than 15 days before vaccination. The CDR3 nucleotides are TGTGCCAGCAGCGAAGACAGGGACCAAGAGACCCAGTACTTC. Amino acid sequence: CASSEDRDQETQYF.